The entry that follows covers one T cell receptor beta chain sequence. Its antigen remains unknown. These data originate in a study of identical twins. A template switching step contributed a universal primer site, while unique molecular identifiers were present in the cDNA. TCRdb passed the 5' RACE reads through MiXCR, listing each CDR3 protein once. The sample lists about 890,000 distinct CDR3 sequences; about 12% were seen once. V dropped 5 bases and J dropped 2; count of bases not matched to a gene: 9. Germline V gives CDR1 MNHNS, CDR2 SASEGT. The CDR3 is made up of 16 amino acids. Study-wide results and limits: In beta out-of-frame sequences, the excess sharing between twins was weaker. For monozygotic twins, models underestimated out-of-frame TCR alpha sharing. Interpretation of the results relied on cross-sectional statistical analysis and not on following the same donors.

This sample was also put to use in a study of yellow fever vaccine responses in identical twins.

The clonotype comes from a woman aged 18-29 years in good health. The chain recombines TRBV6-1 with TRBJ1-5; 7 positions agree with TRBD1. The sequenced sample consisted of PBMCs. The CDR3 sequence is CASSPLGQRGNQPQHF. CDR3 bases: TGTGCCAGCAGTCCATTGGGACAGAGAGGCAATCAGCCCCAGCATTTT.